This section outlines one TCR beta chain sequence together with its context. Using immunoSEQ multiplex PCR, the repertoire was profiled, and TCRdb retains in-frame clones only, with some absent. The sample yields approximately 100,000 clones, approximately 80% seen once. The record originates from a study of blood T cell repertoires in COVID-19. Overall study: The samples span acute and convalescent COVID-19 from the United States, Italy and Spain. PBMCs, B-cell-depleted T cells, or T cells provided the cDNA or gDNA that made up the material.

The sequencing sample was made of peripheral blood. The origin of this receptor is a man between 65 and 85 years old with active or convalescent COVID-19.

As DNA, the CDR3 is TGTGCCAGCAGTTTAAGCCCGGGACAGGGACGTGAAGCTTTCTTT. Protein product: CASSLSPGQGREAFF. The chain carries TRBV28 and TRBJ1-1, with TRBD1 matching over 9 bases. Germline lookup yields CDR1 MDHEN and CDR2 SYDVKM. The CDR3 is 15 amino acids. V shed 2 bases, J shed 7 bases, and the junction held 8 bases outside the gene matches.